This entry features one TCR beta chain sequence. The entry originates in a study of blood T cell repertoires in COVID-19. Overall study: PBMCs, B-cell-depleted T cells, or T cells were the source of the cDNA or gDNA that made up the material.

Germline V gene lookup returns CDR1 SGHAT and CDR2 FQNNGV. The CDR3 sequence is 16 residues long. Trimming shortened V by 1 base and J by 8 bases, and 18 bases separated the two germline ends. Libraries were prepared by immunoSEQ multiplex PCR; TCRdb keeps only in-frame clonotypes and omits some of them. The sample has 200,000 to 250,000 clones; about 88% are singletons. This sequence originates from a woman aged 70-85 years with active or convalescent COVID-19. The J gene is TRBJ1-5, the V gene TRBV11-2; D call uncertain. The sample comprised peripheral blood. CDR3 DNA: TGTGCCAGCAGCTTAGGGTCTGGACGTAGCGGGAAGCCCCAGCATTTT. The encoded protein is CASSLGSGRSGKPQHF. Full variable domain (outside the CDR3, taken from reference TRBV11-2 and TRBJ1-5): EAGVAQSPRYKIIEKRQSVAFWCNPISGHATLYWYQQILGQGPKLLIQFQNNGVVDDSQLPKDRFSAERLKGVDSTLKIQPAKLEDSAVYLCASSLGSGRSGKPQHFGDGTRLSIL.